The 10 T cell receptor beta chains below were found in one sample sequenced in a study of T cell repertoires in aging, cancer and after chemotherapy. Multiplex touch-down PCR with TRB-A/B primers amplified rearranged V-D-J TRB sequences. TCRdb used MiXCR to reprocess the multiplex PCR reads, holding one entry per CDR3 protein. The sample shows about 6,300 distinct CDR3 sequences, 35% of them seen only once. Peripheral blood genomic DNA, not sorted cells or RNA, was the template. Sequenced sample: blood. All receptors come from a human donor in good health.

This clonotype is termed medium-sized. This CDR3 reads CASRPMTGVNTGELFF. CDR3 nucleotide sequence: TGTGCCAGCAGACCGATGACAGGGGTGAACACCGGGGAGCTGTTTTTT. J is TRBJ2-2 and V is TRBV6-5; 8 positions agree with TRBD1. The J segment lost 1 base and the V segment lost 6 bases, leaving 7 bases of the junction unmatched. In germline, CDR1 is MNHEY, CDR2 SVGAGI. CDR3 length equals 16 residues.

This clonotype was observed a handful of times. The chain combines TRBV11-3 with TRBJ1-1; D perhaps matches TRBD1 (6 bases). V was cut by 4 bases and J by 2 bases, with 8 bases left in between. Per the germline V gene, CDR1 is SGHNT and CDR2 is YENEEA. The CDR3 contains 13 residues. CDR3 nucleotide sequence: TGTGCCAGCAGCTCGGACAGAAACACTGAAGCTTTCTTT. Translation gives CASSSDRNTEAFF.

The chain combines TRBV7-2 with TRBJ2-1; 10 nucleotides line up with TRBD2. V was pared by 5 bases and J by 4 bases, with 5 bases of the junction left unmatched. The CDR3 contains 15 residues. Looked up from germline, CDR1 is SGHTA and CDR2 is FQGNSA. In DNA form, the CDR3 reads TGTGCCAGCAGCCCAGGACTAGCGGCATACAATGAGCAGTTCTTC. Residues: CASSPGLAAYNEQFF.

The chain couples TRBV6-1 to TRBJ2-7; TRBD2 agrees at 8 bases. This CDR3 is built from 16 residues. Germline-derived CDR1 and CDR2 are MNHNS and SASEGT. The ends lost 0 bases at V and 3 bases at J; junction bases unmatched: 7. The CDR3 sequence is CASSEARGGAGYEQYF. As DNA, the CDR3 is TGTGCCAGCAGTGAAGCCCGGGGGGGCGCGGGCTACGAGCAGTACTTC.

This clonotype has more than one count but fewer than ten. The gene calls are TRBV6-6 and TRBJ1-3, with D uncertain. The V and J ends lost 7 bases and 0 bases respectively, with 10 bases between them. There are 14 residues in the CDR3. The germline V gene encodes CDR1 MNHNY and CDR2 SVGAGI (reference sequence). CDR3 coding DNA: TGTGCCAGCAAGCTGGCGAGCTCTGGAAACACCATATATTTT. Amino acid sequence: CASKLASSGNTIYF.

This clonotype was observed a few times. The chain employs TRBV7-2 and TRBJ1-2; no reliable D call. Germline CDR1 is SGHTA and CDR2 is FQGNSA. V shed 6 bases and J shed 8 bases, with 16 bases lying between them. The CDR3 runs 13 residues. The CDR3 DNA sequence: TGTGCCAGCAGTCCTCAGCGAACGCGGGGCTACACCTTC. Protein: CASSPQRTRGYTF.

The chain has TRBV19 and TRBJ2-7, with 7 bases that match TRBD2. The V gene end was trimmed by 6 bases and the J gene end by 1 base; junction bases not matched to a gene: 9. Looked up from germline, CDR1 is LNHDA and CDR2 is SQIVND (reference sequence). The CDR3 is made up of 15 amino acids. CDR3 in amino acids: CASRALAGPSYEQYF. CDR3 DNA: TGTGCCAGTAGGGCGTTAGCGGGTCCTTCCTACGAGCAGTACTTC.

On this clonotype itself: Given a much more abundant clone one base away, this may be a read error. The chain employs TRBV29-1 and TRBJ2-1, with D perhaps TRBD1 (6 bases). The V end was cut by 7 bases, the J end by 7 bases, with 17 bases between. Per germline, CDR1 SQVTM and CDR2 ANQGSEA. The CDR3 sequence is 13 residues long. The CDR3 sequence: CSGHSGASNEQFF. Here the CDR3 DNA reads TGCAGCGGACACTCAGGGGCATCAAATGAGCAGTTCTTC.

The rearrangement joins TRBV19 to TRBJ2-1; D might be TRBD1 or TRBD2, each matching 5 bases. Between the trimmed V and J ends, which lost 1 base and 1 base, there was a span of 11 bases. This CDR3 has 16 amino acids. From germline, CDR1 is LNHDA and CDR2 SQIVND (reference sequence). CDR3 coding DNA: TGTGCCAGTAGTATAGGGGGGACCCCGTCCTACAATGAGCAGTTCTTC. Protein product: CASSIGGTPSYNEQFF.

V is TRBV12-3 or TRBV12-4 and J is TRBJ1-3; no clear D. The ends were cut back, 3 bases at V and 6 bases at J, with 9 bases in the middle. The CDR3 covers 13 residues. The CDR3 loop reads CASSLIMENTIYF. The DNA of the CDR3 is TGTGCCAGCAGTTTGATAATGGAAAACACCATATATTTT.